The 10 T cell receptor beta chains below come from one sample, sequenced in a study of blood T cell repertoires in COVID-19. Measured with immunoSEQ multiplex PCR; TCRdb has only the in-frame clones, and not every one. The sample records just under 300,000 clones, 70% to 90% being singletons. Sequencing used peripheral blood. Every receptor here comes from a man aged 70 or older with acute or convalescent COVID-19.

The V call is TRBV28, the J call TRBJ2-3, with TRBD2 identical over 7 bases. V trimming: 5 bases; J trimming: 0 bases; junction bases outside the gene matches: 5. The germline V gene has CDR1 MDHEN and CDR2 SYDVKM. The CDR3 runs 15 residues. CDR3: CASSRVGGSTDTQYF. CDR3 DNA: TGTGCCAGCAGTAGAGTCGGGGGGAGCACAGATACGCAGTATTTT.

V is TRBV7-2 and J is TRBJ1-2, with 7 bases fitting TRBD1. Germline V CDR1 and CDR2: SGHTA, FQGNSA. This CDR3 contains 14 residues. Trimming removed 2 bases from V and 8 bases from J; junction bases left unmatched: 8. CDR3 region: CASSLFQGGEGYTF. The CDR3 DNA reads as TGTGCCAGCAGCTTATTCCAAGGGGGCGAAGGCTACACCTTC.

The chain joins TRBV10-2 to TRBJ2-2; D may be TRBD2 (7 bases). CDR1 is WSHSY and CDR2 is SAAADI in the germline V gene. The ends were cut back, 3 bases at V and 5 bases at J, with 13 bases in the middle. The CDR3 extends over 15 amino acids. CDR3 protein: CASSDWGGRTGELFF. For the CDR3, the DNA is TGCGCCAGCAGTGATTGGGGGGGCAGGACCGGGGAGCTGTTTTTT.

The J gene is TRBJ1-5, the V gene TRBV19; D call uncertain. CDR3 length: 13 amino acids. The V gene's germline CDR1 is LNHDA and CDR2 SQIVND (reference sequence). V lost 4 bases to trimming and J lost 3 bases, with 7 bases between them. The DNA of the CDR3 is TGTGCCAGTAGTACAAACAACAATCAGCCCCAGCATTTT. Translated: CASSTNNNQPQHF.

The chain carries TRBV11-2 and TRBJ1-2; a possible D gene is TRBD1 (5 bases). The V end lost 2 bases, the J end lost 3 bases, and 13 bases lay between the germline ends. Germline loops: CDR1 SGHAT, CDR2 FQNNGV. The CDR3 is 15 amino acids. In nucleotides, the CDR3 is TGTGCCAGCAGCTTAAGTTCCGGGGACTACTATGGCTACACCTTC. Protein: CASSLSSGDYYGYTF.

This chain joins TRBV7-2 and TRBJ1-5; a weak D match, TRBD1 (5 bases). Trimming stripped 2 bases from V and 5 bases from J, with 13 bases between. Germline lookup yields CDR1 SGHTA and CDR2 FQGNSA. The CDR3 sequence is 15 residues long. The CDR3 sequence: CASSLSSTAYQPQHF. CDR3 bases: TGTGCCAGCAGCTTATCCTCGACAGCATATCAGCCCCAGCATTTT. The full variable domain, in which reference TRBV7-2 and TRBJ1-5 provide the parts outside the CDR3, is GAGVSQSPSNKVTEKGKDVELRCDPISGHTALYWYRQSLGQGLEFLIYFQGNSAPDKSGLPSDRFSAERTGGSVSTLTIQRTQQEDSAVYLCASSLSSTAYQPQHFGDGTRLSIL.

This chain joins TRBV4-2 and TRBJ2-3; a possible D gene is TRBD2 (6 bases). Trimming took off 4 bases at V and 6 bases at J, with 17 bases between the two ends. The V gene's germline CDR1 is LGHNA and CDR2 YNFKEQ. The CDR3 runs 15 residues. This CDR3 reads CASSPLNRRGDTQYF. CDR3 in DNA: TGTGCCAGCAGCCCACTAAACCGGCGGGGCGATACGCAGTATTTT.

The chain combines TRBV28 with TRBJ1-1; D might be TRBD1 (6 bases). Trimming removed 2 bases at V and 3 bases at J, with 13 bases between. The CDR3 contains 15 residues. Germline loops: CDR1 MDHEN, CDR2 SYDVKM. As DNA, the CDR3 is TGTGCCAGCAGTTTAGAGGGGGGGTTTTACACTGAAGCTTTCTTT. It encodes CASSLEGGFYTEAFF.

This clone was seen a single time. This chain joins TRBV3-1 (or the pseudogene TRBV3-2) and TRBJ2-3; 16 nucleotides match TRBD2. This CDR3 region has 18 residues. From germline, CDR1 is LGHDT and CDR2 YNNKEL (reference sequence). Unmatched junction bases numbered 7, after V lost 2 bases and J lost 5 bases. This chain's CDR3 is CASSQPAGTSGRGDTQYF. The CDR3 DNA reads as TGTGCCAGCAGCCAACCGGCGGGGACTAGCGGGAGGGGAGATACGCAGTATTTT.

For the CDR3, the DNA is TGTGCCAGGACTGAAAAACAAAGGATCCCTGATCAGCCCCAGCATTTT. Translation: CARTEKQRIPDQPQHF. The rearrangement uses TRBV28 and TRBJ1-5, with D unclear. Germline V lookup: CDR1 MDHEN, CDR2 SYDVKM. V lost 9 bases to trimming and J lost 5 bases, with 23 bases between them. The CDR3 extends over 16 amino acids.